These 7 T cell receptor beta chains were sequenced from one sample in a study of shared clonotypes between healthy human individuals. Repertoires were generated with immunoSEQ multiplex PCR, while TCRdb's copy carries only in-frame clones and drops some. The repertoire has about 1,900,000 clones, 85% to 95% of them found once; the top ten carry around 1.2%. Only CD45RO-negative cells positively selected for CCR7 counted as naive CD8 cells, so terminally differentiated effector memory CD45RA+ cells were excluded. Sequencing used naive CD8+ T cells sorted from blood. Source of these receptors: a young man in good health.

This clone has a single count. This chain links TRBV30 with TRBJ1-2, with a weak D call TRBD1 (6 bases). This CDR3 spans 14 amino acids. The V and J ends lost 2 bases and 5 bases respectively, with 15 bases between them. CDR1 is GTSNPN, CDR2 SVGIG, per germline (reference sequence). The CDR3 sequence is CAWSLGAGEYGYTF. In nucleotides, the CDR3 is TGTGCCTGGAGTCTGGGGGCAGGGGAATATGGCTACACCTTC.

The chain recombines TRBV6-5 with TRBJ2-7; D is perhaps TRBD2 (6 bases). CDR3 length: 14 residues. Germline loops: CDR1 MNHEY, CDR2 SVGAGI. V was shortened by 5 bases and J by 0 bases, with 11 bases between the two germline ends. The CDR3 sequence is CASSLAPSSYEQYF. The CDR3 coding sequence is TGTGCCAGCAGTCTAGCGCCGAGCTCCTACGAGCAGTACTTC.

The V call is TRBV27, the J call TRBJ1-1; D is perhaps TRBD1 (5 bases). The germline V and J ends were trimmed by 2 bases and 6 bases, with 22 bases remaining between them. The germline V gene encodes CDR1 MNHEY and CDR2 SMNVEV (reference sequence). There are 17 residues in the CDR3. The CDR3 here is CASSLPPRGAGSAEAFF. The CDR3 region has the DNA TGTGCCAGCAGTTTACCCCCTCGTGGGGCAGGGAGCGCTGAAGCTTTCTTT.

The rearrangement joins TRBV7-8 to TRBJ2-7; no firm D call. From germline, CDR1 is SGHVS and CDR2 FQNEAQ. The length of the CDR3 is 12 residues. The ends were cut back, 5 bases at V and 0 bases at J, with 5 bases in the middle. CDR3 residues: CASSLPSYEQYF. CDR3 bases: TGTGCCAGCAGCCTACCCTCCTACGAGCAGTACTTC.

This clone was recorded only once. The chain links TRBV10-3 to TRBJ2-3; 12 bases are a match to TRBD2. CDR1 ENHRY and CDR2 SYGVKD come from the germline V gene. The V and J ends lost 10 bases and 2 bases, in that order; junction bases with no gene match: 10. The CDR3 loop spans 16 amino acids. CDR3 coding DNA: TGTGCCACCCGGCGACTAGCGGGAGCCCCCACAGATACGCAGTATTTT. Translated: CATRRLAGAPTDTQYF.

This clone was seen once. The V and J genes are TRBV5-1 and TRBJ1-1, with D uncertain. CDR1 is SGHRS and CDR2 is YFSETQ in the germline V gene. This CDR3 is 15 amino acids long. The V gene lost 0 bases and the J gene lost 4 bases, with 13 bases spanning the gap. Written as DNA, the CDR3 is TGCGCCAGCAGCTTGGATCGGGGTTCGGCCACTGAAGCTTTCTTT. This sequence encodes CASSLDRGSATEAFF.

The V call is TRBV6-1, the J call TRBJ2-6, with D perhaps TRBD1 (5 bases). Germline lookup yields CDR1 MNHNS and CDR2 SASEGT. Trimming took 1 base from V and 0 from J, leaving 10 bases between them. This CDR3 spans 17 amino acids. The CDR3 protein is CASSEGNRNSGANVLTF. In DNA form, the CDR3 reads TGTGCCAGCAGTGAAGGAAACAGGAACTCTGGGGCCAACGTCCTGACTTTC.